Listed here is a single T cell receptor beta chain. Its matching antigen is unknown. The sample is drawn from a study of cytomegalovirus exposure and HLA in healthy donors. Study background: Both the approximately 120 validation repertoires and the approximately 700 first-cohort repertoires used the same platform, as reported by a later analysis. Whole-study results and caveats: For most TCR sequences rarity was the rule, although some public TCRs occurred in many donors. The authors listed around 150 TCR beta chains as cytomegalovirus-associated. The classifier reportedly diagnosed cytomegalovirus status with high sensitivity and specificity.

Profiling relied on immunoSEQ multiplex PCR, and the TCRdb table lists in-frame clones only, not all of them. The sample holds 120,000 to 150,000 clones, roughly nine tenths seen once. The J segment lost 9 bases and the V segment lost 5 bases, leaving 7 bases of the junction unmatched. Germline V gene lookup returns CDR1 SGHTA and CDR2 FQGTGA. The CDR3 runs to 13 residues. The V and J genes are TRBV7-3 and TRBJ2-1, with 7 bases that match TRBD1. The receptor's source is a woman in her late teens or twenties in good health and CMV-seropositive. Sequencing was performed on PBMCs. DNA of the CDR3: TGTGCCAGCAGCGTGGGACAGAGGGGTGAGCAGTTCTTC. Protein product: CASSVGQRGEQFF.